Here is one T cell receptor (beta chain) with its context. Its specificity is unknown. The record originates from a study of shared clonotypes between healthy human individuals. General study points: Unshared clonotypes carried lower generation probabilities than those common to all four donors.

Some clones are missing from TCRdb's copy, which holds only in-frame ones; the method was immunoSEQ multiplex PCR. The sample includes approximately 1,500,000 clones, around 95% of them seen just once. Recent vaccinations or acute infections were absent in the healthy HIV-negative adult donors. V was clipped by 4 bases and J by 2 bases, with 9 bases between them. Germline assignment: CDR1 LNHDA and CDR2 SQIVND (reference sequence). The CDR3 covers 14 residues. The chain combines TRBV19 with TRBJ1-5; D perhaps matches TRBD1 (5 bases). The sequence was collected from a man in his thirties or forties in good health. The sequenced sample consisted of naive CD4+ T cells sorted from blood. Specified subset: CD45RA+ positively selected. CDR3 nucleotides: TGTGCCAGTAGTACAGGGCTGGGCAATCAGCCCCAGCATTTT. Translated, it gives CASSTGLGNQPQHF.